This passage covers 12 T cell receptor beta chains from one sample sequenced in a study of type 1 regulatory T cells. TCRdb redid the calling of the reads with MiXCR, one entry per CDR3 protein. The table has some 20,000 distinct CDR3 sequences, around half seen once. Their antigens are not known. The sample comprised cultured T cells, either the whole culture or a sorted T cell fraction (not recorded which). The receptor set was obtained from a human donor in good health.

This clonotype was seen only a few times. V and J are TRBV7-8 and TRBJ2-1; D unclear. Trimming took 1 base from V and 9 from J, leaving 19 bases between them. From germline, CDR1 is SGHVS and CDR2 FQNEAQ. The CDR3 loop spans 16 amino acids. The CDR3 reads CASSLEGNGLSAEQFF. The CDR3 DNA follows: TGTGCCAGCAGCTTAGAAGGCAACGGGTTATCGGCTGAGCAGTTCTTC.

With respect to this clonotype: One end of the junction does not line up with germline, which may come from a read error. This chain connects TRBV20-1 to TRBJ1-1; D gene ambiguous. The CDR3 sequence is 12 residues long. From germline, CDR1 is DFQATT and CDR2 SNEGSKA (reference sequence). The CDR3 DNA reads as TGCGGTGCTAGAGAGGCGATCCTGGGGGCTTTCTTT. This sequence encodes CGAREAILGAFF.

The DNA of the CDR3 is TGTGCCAGCAGCCGGACAGGGGGAATCGATGAGCAGTTCTTC. Its translation: CASSRTGGIDEQFF. This chain links TRBV7-6 with TRBJ2-1; 10 bases align to TRBD1. V gave up 5 bases and J gave up 8 bases; unmatched junction bases: 6. The CDR3 length is 14 residues. The germline V gene encodes CDR1 SGHVS and CDR2 FNYEAQ.

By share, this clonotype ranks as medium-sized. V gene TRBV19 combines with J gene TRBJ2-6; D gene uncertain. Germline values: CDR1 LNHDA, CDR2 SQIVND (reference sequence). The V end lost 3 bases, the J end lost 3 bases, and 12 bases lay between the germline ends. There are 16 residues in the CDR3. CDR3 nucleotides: TGTGCCAGTAGTATTATCGGGCTGGGTGGGGCCAACGTCCTGACTTTC. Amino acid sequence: CASSIIGLGGANVLTF.

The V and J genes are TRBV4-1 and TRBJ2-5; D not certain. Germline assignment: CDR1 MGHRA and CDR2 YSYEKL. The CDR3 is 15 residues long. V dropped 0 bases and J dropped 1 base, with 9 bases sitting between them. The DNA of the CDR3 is TGCGCCAGCAGCCAAGATGAGAACCGCCAAGAGACCCAGTACTTC. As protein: CASSQDENRQETQYF.

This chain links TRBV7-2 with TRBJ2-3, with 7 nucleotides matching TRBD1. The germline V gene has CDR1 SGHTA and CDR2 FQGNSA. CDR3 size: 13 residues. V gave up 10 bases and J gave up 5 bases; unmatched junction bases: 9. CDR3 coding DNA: TGTGCCACAACTTACAGGGGAGTAGATACGCAGTATTTT. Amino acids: CATTYRGVDTQYF.

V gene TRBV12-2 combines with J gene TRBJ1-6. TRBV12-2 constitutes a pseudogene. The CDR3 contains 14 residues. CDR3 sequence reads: CASRLGPFNSPLHF. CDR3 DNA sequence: TGTGCAAGTCGCCTTGGGCCCTTCAATTCACCCCTCCACTTT.

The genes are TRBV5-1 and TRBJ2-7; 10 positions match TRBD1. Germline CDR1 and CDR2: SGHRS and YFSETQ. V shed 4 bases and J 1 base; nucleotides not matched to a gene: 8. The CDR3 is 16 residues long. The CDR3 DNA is TGCGCCAGCAGCCCGGGTGACAGGGGGCAATCCTACGAGCAGTACTTC. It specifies CASSPGDRGQSYEQYF.

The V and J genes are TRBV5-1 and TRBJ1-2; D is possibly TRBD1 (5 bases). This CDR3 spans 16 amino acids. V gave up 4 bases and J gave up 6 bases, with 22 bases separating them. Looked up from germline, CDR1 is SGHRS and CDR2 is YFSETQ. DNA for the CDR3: TGCGCCAGCAGCCCACTAAGGTTAACGCAGGGAGATGGCTACACCTTC. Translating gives CASSPLRLTQGDGYTF.

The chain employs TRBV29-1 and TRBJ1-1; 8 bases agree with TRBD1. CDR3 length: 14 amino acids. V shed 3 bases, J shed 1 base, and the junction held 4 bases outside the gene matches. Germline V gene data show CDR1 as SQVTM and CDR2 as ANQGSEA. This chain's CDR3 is CSVDRDRSNTEAFF. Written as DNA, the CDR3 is TGCAGCGTTGATCGGGACAGGTCGAACACTGAAGCTTTCTTT.

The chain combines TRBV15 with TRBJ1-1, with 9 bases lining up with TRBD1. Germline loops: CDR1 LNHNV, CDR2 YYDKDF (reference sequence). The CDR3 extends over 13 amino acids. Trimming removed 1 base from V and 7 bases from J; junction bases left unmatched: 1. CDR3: CATSRGQGGEAFF. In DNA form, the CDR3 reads TGTGCCACCAGCAGAGGACAGGGGGGTGAAGCTTTCTTT.

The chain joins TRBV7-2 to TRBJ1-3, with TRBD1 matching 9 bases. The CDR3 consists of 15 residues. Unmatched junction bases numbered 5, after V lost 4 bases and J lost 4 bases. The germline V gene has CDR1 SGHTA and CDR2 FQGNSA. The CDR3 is CASSWDRVSGNTIYF. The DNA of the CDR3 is TGTGCCAGCAGCTGGGACAGGGTCTCCGGAAACACCATATATTTT.